A selection of T cell receptor beta chains follows, all from one sample in a study of cytomegalovirus exposure and HLA in healthy donors. Generated by immunoSEQ multiplex PCR, the TCRdb table keeps only in-frame clones and is missing some. The profile shows about 120,000 clones, 7% to 9.5% of them singletons. The specimen sequenced was PBMCs. Every receptor here comes from a woman in her forties in good health and CMV-seropositive. The CDR3 runs from the conserved cysteine through the conserved F or W. Fields, in order: V gene, D gene, J gene, clone size, CDR3 DNA, CDR3 protein. The D gene is left open where the match is weak. A clone size is listed for some rows: how often the clone was seen (once, few, many), or a class if it is expanded.

v_call: TRBV2; d_call: .; j_call: TRBJ1-1; clone_size: .; cdr3_nt: TGTGCCAGCTTGGGAGACACTGAAGCTTTCTTT; cdr3_aa: CASLGDTEAFF
v_call: TRBV7-9; d_call: .; j_call: TRBJ1-1; clone_size: few; cdr3_nt: TGTGCCAGCAGCCCCCCGTCAGTCGAAGCGTCGGCTGAAGCTTTCTTT; cdr3_aa: CASSPPSVEASAEAFF
v_call: TRBV5-1; d_call: TRBD2; j_call: TRBJ2-5; clone_size: .; cdr3_nt: TGCGCCAGCAGCTTGGGACTAGCGGTTTGGTACCAAGAGACCCAGTACTTC; cdr3_aa: CASSLGLAVWYQETQYF
v_call: TRBV7-9; d_call: .; j_call: TRBJ1-2; clone_size: few; cdr3_nt: TGTGCCAGCAGCTTAGACCCAGGGGTCGATGGCTACACCTTC; cdr3_aa: CASSLDPGVDGYTF
v_call: TRBV5-4; d_call: TRBD2; j_call: TRBJ2-1; clone_size: few; cdr3_nt: TGTGCCAGCAGCTTGGAAGCGGGGGGCTCCTACAATGAGCAGTTCTTC; cdr3_aa: CASSLEAGGSYNEQFF
v_call: TRBV19; d_call: .; j_call: TRBJ2-7; clone_size: few; cdr3_nt: TGTGCCAGTAGTATAAGGGCCAGGGACTACGAGCAGTACTTC; cdr3_aa: CASSIRARDYEQYF
v_call: TRBV5-5; d_call: .; j_call: TRBJ1-1; clone_size: few; cdr3_nt: TGTGCCAGCAGCTTGGTGGGGGGGGCTGAAGCTTTCTTT; cdr3_aa: CASSLVGGAEAFF
v_call: TRBV19; d_call: TRBD2; j_call: TRBJ2-1; clone_size: .; cdr3_nt: TGTGCCAGTAGTATATGGGCCGGGACTACCGGCGGGGGTGAGCAGTTCTTC; cdr3_aa: CASSIWAGTTGGGEQFF
v_call: TRBV7-9; d_call: TRBD2; j_call: TRBJ2-4; clone_size: few; cdr3_nt: TGTGCCAGCAGCTTGCCAAGCTTAGCGGGGGGAAACATTCAGTACTTC; cdr3_aa: CASSLPSLAGGNIQYF
v_call: TRBV27; d_call: .; j_call: TRBJ2-3; clone_size: few; cdr3_nt: TGTGCCAGCAGGGCCCCAGGCCGGGGGGCGGTGGATACGCAGTATTTT; cdr3_aa: CASRAPGRGAVDTQYF
v_call: TRBV6-5; d_call: TRBD1; j_call: TRBJ1-6; clone_size: .; cdr3_nt: TGTGCCAGCACCCGGGACAGGGGCTATAATTCACCCCTCCACTTT; cdr3_aa: CASTRDRGYNSPLHF
v_call: TRBV19; d_call: TRBD1; j_call: TRBJ1-6; clone_size: .; cdr3_nt: TGTGCCAGTAGTCACGACAGGGGAGGATCACCCCTCCACTTT; cdr3_aa: CASSHDRGGSPLHF
v_call: TRBV7-9; d_call: .; j_call: TRBJ2-7; clone_size: few; cdr3_nt: TGTGCCAGCAGCCCGGACATCTACGAGCAGTACTTC; cdr3_aa: CASSPDIYEQYF
v_call: TRBV28; d_call: .; j_call: TRBJ1-5; clone_size: .; cdr3_nt: TGTGCCAGCAGTCTGGTACAGGGCCAGCCCCAGCATTTT; cdr3_aa: CASSLVQGQPQHF
v_call: TRBV7-3; d_call: TRBD1; j_call: TRBJ1-1; clone_size: .; cdr3_nt: TGTGCCAGCAGCAAGGGACAGGGGGCCAGGACTGAAGCTTTCTTT; cdr3_aa: CASSKGQGARTEAFF
v_call: TRBV5-6; d_call: TRBD2; j_call: TRBJ2-3; clone_size: few; cdr3_nt: TGTGCCAGCAGCGAAGCTAGCGGGGCCACAGATACGCAGTATTTT; cdr3_aa: CASSEASGATDTQYF
v_call: TRBV30; d_call: TRBD2; j_call: TRBJ2-1; clone_size: few; cdr3_nt: TGTGCCTGGAGGCCTAGCGGGGGGTACAATGAGCAGTTCTTC; cdr3_aa: CAWRPSGGYNEQFF
v_call: TRBV2; d_call: .; j_call: TRBJ1-5; clone_size: .; cdr3_nt: TGTGCCAGCAGTGACGCTCTAATCAATCAGCCCCAGCATTTT; cdr3_aa: CASSDALINQPQHF
v_call: TRBV4-2; d_call: TRBD2; j_call: TRBJ2-7; clone_size: .; cdr3_nt: TGTGCCAGCAGCCACGAACTAGCGGGGGGCCCCAGAATGTACGAGCAGTACTTC; cdr3_aa: CASSHELAGGPRMYEQYF
v_call: TRBV19; d_call: .; j_call: TRBJ2-1; clone_size: .; cdr3_nt: TGTGCCAGTAGTGCCCTACTAGCAGGGAATGAGCAGTTCTTC; cdr3_aa: CASSALLAGNEQFF
v_call: TRBV19; d_call: .; j_call: TRBJ2-3; clone_size: few; cdr3_nt: TGTGCCAGTAGTGGTACTAGACAAAGCACAGATACGCAGTATTTT; cdr3_aa: CASSGTRQSTDTQYF
v_call: TRBV11-2; d_call: .; j_call: TRBJ2-7; clone_size: .; cdr3_nt: TGTGCCAGCAGCTTAGATCCAGGGCACTACGAGCAGTACTTC; cdr3_aa: CASSLDPGHYEQYF
v_call: TRBV27; d_call: TRBD2; j_call: TRBJ2-2; clone_size: .; cdr3_nt: TGTGCCAGCATCCCCTCTAGCGGGGGGATCACCGGGGAGCTGTTTTTT; cdr3_aa: CASIPSSGGITGELFF
v_call: TRBV30; d_call: .; j_call: TRBJ2-3; clone_size: .; cdr3_nt: TGTGCCTGGAGTAGAGGAGGGGGGGGCACAGATACGCAGTATTTT; cdr3_aa: CAWSRGGGGTDTQYF
v_call: TRBV28; d_call: TRBD1; j_call: TRBJ2-1; clone_size: .; cdr3_nt: TGTGCCAGCAGTTTATTACTACCGGGACAGCAAGACAATGAGCAGTTCTTC; cdr3_aa: CASSLLLPGQQDNEQFF
v_call: TRBV11-3; d_call: .; j_call: TRBJ2-2; clone_size: few; cdr3_nt: TGTGCCAGCAGTTCAACGGGGACCGGGGAGCTGTTTTTT; cdr3_aa: CASSSTGTGELFF
v_call: TRBV5-1; d_call: TRBD1; j_call: TRBJ2-3; clone_size: few; cdr3_nt: TGCGCCAGCAGAGAAACAGGGGGGACAGATACGCAGTATTTT; cdr3_aa: CASRETGGTDTQYF
v_call: TRBV6-5; d_call: .; j_call: TRBJ2-7; clone_size: few; cdr3_nt: TGTGCCAGCAGTTACTCGAACGGACACTCCTACGAGCAGTACTTC; cdr3_aa: CASSYSNGHSYEQYF
v_call: TRBV5-4; d_call: TRBD1; j_call: TRBJ2-7; clone_size: .; cdr3_nt: TGTGCCAGCAGCTTCCAGGGGGTTGACGAGCAGTACTTC; cdr3_aa: CASSFQGVDEQYF
v_call: TRBV7-9; d_call: .; j_call: TRBJ1-1; clone_size: few; cdr3_nt: TGTGCCAGCAGCCGAAGCGGGAACACTGAAGCTTTCTTT; cdr3_aa: CASSRSGNTEAFF
v_call: TRBV28; d_call: TRBD1; j_call: TRBJ2-6; clone_size: .; cdr3_nt: TGTGCCAGCAGTCCGATCTACAGGGGTTACGCTGGGGCCAACGTCCTGACTTTC; cdr3_aa: CASSPIYRGYAGANVLTF
v_call: TRBV6-1; d_call: .; j_call: TRBJ1-5; clone_size: few; cdr3_nt: TGTGCCGGCCAGATGGGCAATCAGCCCCAGCATTTT; cdr3_aa: CAGQMGNQPQHF
v_call: TRBV18; d_call: TRBD1; j_call: TRBJ1-1; clone_size: .; cdr3_nt: TGTGCCAGCTCGCAAAGGACAGGGGTCAGTAACACTGAAGCTTTCTTT; cdr3_aa: CASSQRTGVSNTEAFF
v_call: TRBV5-1; d_call: TRBD1; j_call: TRBJ2-1; clone_size: few; cdr3_nt: TGCGCCAGCAGCGCGGACAGGGTGACCTACAATGAGCAGTTCTTC; cdr3_aa: CASSADRVTYNEQFF
v_call: TRBV2; d_call: .; j_call: TRBJ1-2; clone_size: .; cdr3_nt: TGTGCCAGCAGTGAAGGTCAGGGCTATGGCTACACCTTC; cdr3_aa: CASSEGQGYGYTF
v_call: TRBV19; d_call: .; j_call: TRBJ1-1; clone_size: few; cdr3_nt: TGTGCCAGTAGCTCCCGCCCGCTAATGAACACTGAAGCTTTCTTT; cdr3_aa: CASSSRPLMNTEAFF
v_call: TRBV4-2; d_call: TRBD1; j_call: TRBJ1-1; clone_size: .; cdr3_nt: TGTGCCAGCAGCCAAGAAGCAGGGGGCTACACTGAAGCTTTCTTT; cdr3_aa: CASSQEAGGYTEAFF
v_call: TRBV6-5; d_call: .; j_call: TRBJ1-1; clone_size: .; cdr3_nt: TGTGCCAGCAGTTATAGGCGGATGCTGAACACTGAAGCTTTCTTT; cdr3_aa: CASSYRRMLNTEAFF
v_call: TRBV18; d_call: TRBD1; j_call: TRBJ1-4; clone_size: few; cdr3_nt: TGTGCCAGCTCACCCGGGACAGTTTTGTTTTTT; cdr3_aa: CASSPGTVLFF
v_call: TRBV2; d_call: TRBD1; j_call: TRBJ2-2; clone_size: .; cdr3_nt: TGTGCCAGCAGGGCCGGGACAGGTACCACCGGGGAGCTGTTTTTT; cdr3_aa: CASRAGTGTTGELFF
v_call: TRBV27; d_call: .; j_call: TRBJ1-4; clone_size: few; cdr3_nt: TGTGCCAGCAGTTATGAGACTAATGAAAAACTGTTTTTT; cdr3_aa: CASSYETNEKLFF
v_call: TRBV7-3; d_call: .; j_call: TRBJ2-1; clone_size: few; cdr3_nt: TGTGCCAGCAGCTTAACGGCGTCTAGGTCACACAATGAGCAGTTCTTC; cdr3_aa: CASSLTASRSHNEQFF
v_call: TRBV19; d_call: TRBD1; j_call: TRBJ1-1; clone_size: few; cdr3_nt: TGTGCCAGTGGGGACAGCGCGTCGAACACTGAAGCTTTCTTT; cdr3_aa: CASGDSASNTEAFF
v_call: TRBV27; d_call: .; j_call: TRBJ1-4; clone_size: .; cdr3_nt: TGTGCCAGCAGTTTACGATACCAGGGGGAAAAACTGTTTTTT; cdr3_aa: CASSLRYQGEKLFF
v_call: TRBV9; d_call: .; j_call: TRBJ1-1; clone_size: .; cdr3_nt: TGTGCCAGCAGCGTAGGGGGGGGAGGGACTGAAGCTTTCTTT; cdr3_aa: CASSVGGGGTEAFF
v_call: TRBV27; d_call: TRBD1; j_call: TRBJ1-4; clone_size: few; cdr3_nt: TGTGCCAGCAGTCAGGGGGTGACTAATGAAAAACTGTTTTTT; cdr3_aa: CASSQGVTNEKLFF
v_call: TRBV6-5; d_call: .; j_call: TRBJ1-1; clone_size: few; cdr3_nt: TGTGCCAGCAGCTCTGACTGGACTGAAGCTTTCTTT; cdr3_aa: CASSSDWTEAFF
v_call: TRBV6-1; d_call: TRBD2; j_call: TRBJ2-4; clone_size: .; cdr3_nt: TGTGCCAGCAGTGAACGGGTTGGCTCGGGACTAGCAAACATTCAGTACTTC; cdr3_aa: CASSERVGSGLANIQYF